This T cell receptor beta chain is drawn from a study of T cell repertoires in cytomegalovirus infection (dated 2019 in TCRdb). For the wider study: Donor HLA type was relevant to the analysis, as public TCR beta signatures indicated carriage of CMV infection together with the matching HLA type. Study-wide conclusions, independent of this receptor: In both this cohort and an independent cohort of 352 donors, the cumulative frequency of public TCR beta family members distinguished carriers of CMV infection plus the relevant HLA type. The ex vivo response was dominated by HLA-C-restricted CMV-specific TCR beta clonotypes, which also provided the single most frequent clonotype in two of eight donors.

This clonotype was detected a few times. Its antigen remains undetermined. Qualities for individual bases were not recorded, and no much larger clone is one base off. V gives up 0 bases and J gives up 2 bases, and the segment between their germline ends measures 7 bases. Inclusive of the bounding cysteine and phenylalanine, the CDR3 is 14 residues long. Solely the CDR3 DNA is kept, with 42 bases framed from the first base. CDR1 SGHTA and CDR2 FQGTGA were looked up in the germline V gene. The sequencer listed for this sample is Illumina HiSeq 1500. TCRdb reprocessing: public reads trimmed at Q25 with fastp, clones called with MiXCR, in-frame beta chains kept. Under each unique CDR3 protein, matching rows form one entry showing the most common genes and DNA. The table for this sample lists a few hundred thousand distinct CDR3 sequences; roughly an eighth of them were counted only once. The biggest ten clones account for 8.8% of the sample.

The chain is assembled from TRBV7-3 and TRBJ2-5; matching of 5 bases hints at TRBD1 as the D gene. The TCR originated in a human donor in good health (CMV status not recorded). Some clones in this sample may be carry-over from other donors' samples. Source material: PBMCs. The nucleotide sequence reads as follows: TGTGCCAGCAGCTTAACGCCAGGGCAAGAGACCCAGTACTTC. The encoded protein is CASSLTPGQETQYF.